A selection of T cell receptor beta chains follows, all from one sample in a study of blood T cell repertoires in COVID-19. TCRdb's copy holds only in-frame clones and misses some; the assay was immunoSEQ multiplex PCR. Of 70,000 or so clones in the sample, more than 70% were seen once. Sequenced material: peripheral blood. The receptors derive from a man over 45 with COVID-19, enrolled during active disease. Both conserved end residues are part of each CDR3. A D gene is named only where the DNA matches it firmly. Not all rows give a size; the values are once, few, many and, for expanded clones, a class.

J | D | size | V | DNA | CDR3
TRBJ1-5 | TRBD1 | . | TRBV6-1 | TGTGCCAGCAGTGACGGCGGGACAGGGAGAGACCAGCCCCAGCATTTT | CASSDGGTGRDQPQHF
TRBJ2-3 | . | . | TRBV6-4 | TGTGCCAGCAGTGACCGGACTTACTCTGGAACAGATACGCAGTATTTT | CASSDRTYSGTDTQYF
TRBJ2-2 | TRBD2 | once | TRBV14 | TGTGCCAGCAGCCGATCACTAGCGGAAGCCACCGGGGAGCTGTTTTTT | CASSRSLAEATGELFF
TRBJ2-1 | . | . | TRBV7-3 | TGTGCCAGCAGCTTAATACCCTCTAGACCCGGCAGCTCCTACAATGGGCAGTTCTTC | CASSLIPSRPGSSYNGQFF
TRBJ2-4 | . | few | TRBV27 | TGTGCCAGCAGTTTATCAGGCAGGGGAAACATTCAGTACTTC | CASSLSGRGNIQYF
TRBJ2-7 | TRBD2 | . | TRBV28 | TGTGCCAGCAGTTTTAACACCCTAGCGGGGGGGGGTGAGCAGTACTTC | CASSFNTLAGGGEQYF
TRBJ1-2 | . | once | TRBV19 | TGTGCCAGCCAAGACAAACCGATCCGCTATGGCTACACCTTC | CASQDKPIRYGYTF
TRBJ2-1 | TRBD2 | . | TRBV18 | TGTGCCAGCTCAGTCAGGGGACTGGCCGAGGGACTAGCGGGAGTCGTATATGAGCAGTTCTTC | CASSVRGLAEGLAGVVYEQFF
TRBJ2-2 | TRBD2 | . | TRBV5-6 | TGTGCCAGCAGCGGCGGTGGGACTAGCGGGAGTCACACCGGGGAGCTGTTTTTT | CASSGGGTSGSHTGELFF
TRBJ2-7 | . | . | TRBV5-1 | TGCGCCAGCAGCCCGGGGGTCTTCAAGTTGGGGCCAAGGAGTTACGAGCAGTACTTC | CASSPGVFKLGPRSYEQYF
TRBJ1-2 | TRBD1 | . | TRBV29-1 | TGCAGCGTCCCAGGGGGTAGCTATGGCTACACCTTC | CSVPGGSYGYTF
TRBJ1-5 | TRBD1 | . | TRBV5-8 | TGTGCCAGCAGCTTGTTAGCAGGGGGCAACGCTCCAGGTTACAATCAGCCCCAGCATTTT | CASSLLAGGNAPGYNQPQHF
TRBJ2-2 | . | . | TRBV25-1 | TGTGCCAGCAGTGAGGGGGGATCGGACACCGGGGAGCTGTTTTTT | CASSEGGSDTGELFF
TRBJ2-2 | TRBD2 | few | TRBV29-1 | TGCAGCGTTGGGGTAGCGGGAGGCACCGGGGAGCTGTTTTTT | CSVGVAGGTGELFF
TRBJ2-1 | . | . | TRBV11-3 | TGTGCCAGCAGCTTAGGCACAGCTGAAAAGCAGTTCTTC | CASSLGTAEKQFF
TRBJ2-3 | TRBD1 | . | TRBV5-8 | TGTGCCAGCAGCTTGGGAACAGGGGTACACACAGATACGCAGTATTTT | CASSLGTGVHTDTQYF
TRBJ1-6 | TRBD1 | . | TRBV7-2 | TGTGCCAGCAGCCTTGACAGGGATTCACCCCTCCACTTT | CASSLDRDSPLHF
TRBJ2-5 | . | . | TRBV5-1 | TGCGCCAGCAGCTACAGGGATGAGACCCAGTACTTC | CASSYRDETQYF
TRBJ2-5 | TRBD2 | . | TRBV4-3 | TGCGCCAGCAGCGGGGGGGTAGGAGAGACCCAGTACTTC | CASSGGVGETQYF
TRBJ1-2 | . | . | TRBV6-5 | TGTGCCAGCAGGGGCTCCGGCTACACCTTC | CASRGSGYTF
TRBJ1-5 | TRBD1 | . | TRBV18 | TGTGCCAGCTCACCAGACAGGGGTAGGGGCGATCAGCCCCAGCATTTT | CASSPDRGRGDQPQHF
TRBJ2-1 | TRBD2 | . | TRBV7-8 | TGTGCCAGCAGCTTAGCGACTAGCGGAGGTTTTAATGAGCAGTTCTTC | CASSLATSGGFNEQFF
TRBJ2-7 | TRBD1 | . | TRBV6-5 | TGTGCCAGCAGTTACACAGGGGCCTACGAGCAGTACTTC | CASSYTGAYEQYF
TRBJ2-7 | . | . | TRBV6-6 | TGTGCCAGCAGTTACTTGCAGGGCGGATCCTACGAGCAGTACTTC | CASSYLQGGSYEQYF
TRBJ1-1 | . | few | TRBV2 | TGTGCCAGCAGCCAAAGGGGGATCTGGACTGAAGCTTTCTTT | CASSQRGIWTEAFF
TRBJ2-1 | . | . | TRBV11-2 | TGTGCCAGCAGCTTAGTAATTGCGGAGGTACTCTTC | CASSLVIAEVLF
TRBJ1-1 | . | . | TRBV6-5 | TGTGCCAGCAGGCCTACCCGGGGGGCGAGGGATTCTTTCTTT | CASRPTRGARDSFF
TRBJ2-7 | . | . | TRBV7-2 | TGTGCCAGCAGCTTAGTTTACAACCCCTACGAGCAGTACTTC | CASSLVYNPYEQYF
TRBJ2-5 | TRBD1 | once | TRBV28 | TGTGCCAGCAGGGATGGGACAGGGTCGGGGGAGACCCAGTACTTC | CASRDGTGSGETQYF
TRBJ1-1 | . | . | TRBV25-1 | TGTGCCAGCAGTGACCTAGCAGGCGCTGAAGCTTTCTTT | CASSDLAGAEAFF
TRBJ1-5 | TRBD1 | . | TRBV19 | TGTGCCAGTAGAACGACAGGGTATAGCAATCAGCCCCAGCATTTT | CASRTTGYSNQPQHF
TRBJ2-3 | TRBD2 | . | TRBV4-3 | TGCGCCAGCAGCCCTACTAGCGGGAGTCCTACAGATACGCAGTATTTT | CASSPTSGSPTDTQYF
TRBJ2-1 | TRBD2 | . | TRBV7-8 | TGTGCCAGCCGTGAGCGGGAATCGGGTTACAATGAGCAGTTCTTC | CASRERESGYNEQFF
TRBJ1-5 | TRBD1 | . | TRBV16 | TGTGCCAGCAGCCAAGGACAGGTCAATCAGCCCCAGCATTTT | CASSQGQVNQPQHF
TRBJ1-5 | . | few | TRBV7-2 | TGTGCCAGCAGCTTAGCGGGACTCAGGGACTCCAATCAGCCCCAGCATTTT | CASSLAGLRDSNQPQHF
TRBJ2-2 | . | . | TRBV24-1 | TGTGCCACCAGTGATAGGACCGGGACAACGAACACCGGGGAGCTGTTTTTT | CATSDRTGTTNTGELFF
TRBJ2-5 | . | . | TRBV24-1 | TGTGCCACCAGTGATTCCGGACACAAAGAGACCCAGTACTTC | CATSDSGHKETQYF
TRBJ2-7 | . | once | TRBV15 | TGTGCCACCAGCCCGCGGATACTATACGAGCAGTACTTC | CATSPRILYEQYF
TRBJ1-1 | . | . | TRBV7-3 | TGTGCCAGCAGCTTATTGGGGAGTTCGGCTGAAGCTTTCTTT | CASSLLGSSAEAFF
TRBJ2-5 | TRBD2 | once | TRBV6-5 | TGTGCCAGCAGTTACGGGCGGGAGCAAGAGACCCAGTACTTC | CASSYGREQETQYF
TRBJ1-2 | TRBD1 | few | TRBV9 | TGTGCCAGCAGCGTAGGACAGGGCGGCTATGGCTACACCTTC | CASSVGQGGYGYTF
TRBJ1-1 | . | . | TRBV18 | TGTGCCAGCTCACCCTTTGAGCGCAGTGAAGCTTTCTTT | CASSPFERSEAFF
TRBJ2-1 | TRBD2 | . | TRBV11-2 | TGTGCCAGCAGCTTAGATCTGGGAGGGGTGGGTGAGCAGTTCTTC | CASSLDLGGVGEQFF
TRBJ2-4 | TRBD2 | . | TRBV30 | TGTGCCTGGAGTGTACCGGGGGGCATTCAGTACTTC | CAWSVPGGIQYF
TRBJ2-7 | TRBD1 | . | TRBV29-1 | TGCAGCGCAGGGACAGGGGGGATCTACGAGCAGTACTTC | CSAGTGGIYEQYF
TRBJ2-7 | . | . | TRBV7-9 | TGTGCCAGCAGCCATTCGGGAAGGGACGAGCAGTACTTC | CASSHSGRDEQYF
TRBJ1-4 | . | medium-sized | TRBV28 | TGTGCCAGCAGTTTAGGGGTGACAAGGCGAGGGGAAAAACTGTTTTTT | CASSLGVTRRGEKLFF
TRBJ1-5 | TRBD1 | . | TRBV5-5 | TGTGCCAGCAGCTTGATTCCGGGACAGAATAATCATCAGCCCCAGCATTTT | CASSLIPGQNNHQPQHF